Sequencing of this TCR beta chain was carried out in a study of OX40 agonist ivuxolimab in advanced cancers. Looking at the study overall: Participants, 75% to 90% male, averaged roughly 60 years of age, ranging from 23 to 79. General study findings and limits: Also showing low normalized T-cell clonal expansion were some of the nonresponders.

TCRdb keeps only in-frame clones here, not all; method: immunoSEQ multiplex PCR. The sample carries 25,000 to 30,000 clones, approximately 79% recorded once. With regard to this clone: What it binds is unknown.

Trimming took 0 bases from V and 7 from J, leaving 24 bases between them. The CDR3 is 19 residues long. The germline V gene has CDR1 MGHRA and CDR2 YSYEKL. The source of this sequence is an adult with an advanced solid tumor such as melanoma, head and neck, liver or kidney cancer. Material: CD4+ or CD8+ T cells sorted from blood, obtained in a trial of the OX40 agonist ivuxolimab. This rearrangement joins TRBV4-1 to TRBJ1-4; D is possibly TRBD1 (5 bases). CDR3: CASSQDRPTTREVGEKLFF. CDR3 nucleotides: TGCGCCAGCAGCCAAGACCGTCCCACCACCAGGGAGGTGGGTGAAAAACTGTTTTTT.